Shown below are 11 T cell receptor beta chains from a single sample sequenced in a study of T cells in Graves' hyperthyroidism and ophthalmopathy. It was RNA transcripts that yielded the amplified TCR beta CDR3 regions. HTBI primers were the set used in a first-round RT-PCR of the TCR CDR3. Each CDR3 protein gets one entry after TCRdb re-called the multiplex PCR reads with MiXCR. Of approximately 520,000 distinct CDR3 sequences listed, approximately 25% are singletons. Material: blood. The receptors come from a woman aged 25 to 39 with Graves' ophthalmopathy.

The chain couples TRBV12-3 or TRBV12-4 to TRBJ2-2; 8 bases are a match to TRBD2. With V trimmed by 4 bases and J by 6 bases, 10 bases remained unmatched. The CDR3 length is 16 residues. CDR3 coding DNA: TGTGCCAGCAGTTGGGGGGCCGGGAGGGCCGCCGGGGAGCTGTTTTTT. This translates into CASSWGAGRAAGELFF.

This clonotype has a handful of counts. The chain couples TRBV2 to TRBJ1-2; 7 nucleotides match TRBD1. V lost 7 bases and J lost 6; bases outside the gene matches: 8. Germline V lookup: CDR1 SNHLY, CDR2 FYNNEI. This CDR3 comprises 13 residues. CDR3 bases: TGTGCCAGCAACCCACAGGGGTTGGATGGCTACACCTTC. Protein product: CASNPQGLDGYTF. Filled out from reference TRBV2 and TRBJ1-2, the complete variable domain reads EPEVTQTPSHQVTQMGQEVILRCVPISNHLYFYWYRQILGQKVEFLVSFYNNEISEKSEIFDDQFSVERPDGSNFTLKIRSTKLEDSAMYFCASNPQGLDGYTFGSGTRLTVV.

The chain recombines TRBV20-1 with TRBJ2-7, with 11 bases fitting TRBD2. V was clipped by 5 bases and J by 6 bases; unmatched bases: 12. Germline CDR1 is DFQATT and CDR2 is SNEGSKA (reference sequence). The CDR3 is made up of 15 amino acids. CDR3 amino acids: CSAPLSGRVSGEQYF. In nucleotides, the CDR3 is TGCAGTGCTCCCCTTAGCGGGAGGGTGAGTGGCGAGCAGTACTTC.

The rearrangement links TRBV15 to TRBJ2-7; TRBD1 or TRBD2 may be the D gene (5 bases each). The CDR3 consists of 15 residues. In germline, CDR1 is LNHNV, CDR2 YYDKDF (reference sequence). V was shortened by 2 bases and J by 3 bases, with 14 bases between the two germline ends. The CDR3 loop is CATSRQVGGGYEQYF. The CDR3, as DNA: TGTGCCACCAGCAGACAGGTCGGTGGGGGCTACGAGCAGTACTTC.

This clonotype was seen more than once but under ten times. The chain combines TRBV28 with TRBJ2-2; 8 bases are shared with TRBD1. The CDR3 consists of 16 residues. Germline V gives CDR1 MDHEN, CDR2 SYDVKM. V dropped 3 bases and J dropped 0; count of bases not matched to a gene: 3. The CDR3 reads CASSFRDRSNTGELFF. The CDR3 DNA sequence: TGTGCCAGCAGTTTCCGGGACAGGTCGAACACCGGGGAGCTGTTTTTT.

The chain recombines TRBV28 with TRBJ1-2, with D perhaps TRBD1 (5 bases). The germline CDR1 and CDR2 sequences are MDHEN and SYDVKM. Trimming took 7 bases from V and 4 from J, leaving 16 bases between them. This CDR3 is 14 amino acids long. CDR3 in DNA: TGTGCCAGCAACTCACTGGGGGTTCCCTATGGCTACACCTTC. Residues: CASNSLGVPYGYTF.

This rearrangement joins TRBV12-3 or TRBV12-4 to TRBJ2-7, with 7 bases matching TRBD1. The J segment lost 2 bases and the V segment lost 7 bases, leaving 5 bases of the junction unmatched. This CDR3 has 13 residues. The CDR3 region is CASTATGTYEQYF. The DNA of the CDR3 is TGTGCCAGCACCGCGACAGGGACCTACGAGCAGTACTTC.

This clonotype was seen repeatedly, ten times or more. The chain couples TRBV5-1 to TRBJ1-1, with 11 bases identical to TRBD1. V trimming: 4 bases; J trimming: 5 bases; junction bases outside the gene matches: 7. The germline CDR1 and CDR2 sequences are SGHRS and YFSETQ. The CDR3 covers 15 residues. The CDR3: CASSVDRGRSTEAFF. The CDR3 nucleotides read TGCGCCAGCAGCGTGGACAGGGGGCGTAGTACTGAAGCTTTCTTT.

This clonotype was seen repeatedly, ten times or more. The V call is TRBV9, the J call TRBJ2-7; weak D call: TRBD2 (6 bases). This CDR3 contains 15 residues. Germline V gene data show CDR1 as SGDLS and CDR2 as YYNGEE. Trimming shortened V by 0 bases and J by 5 bases, and 15 bases separated the two germline ends. CDR3 DNA: TGTGCCAGCAGCGTAGGGGGGGATTTTCGGAACGAGCAGTACTTC. Its translation: CASSVGGDFRNEQYF.

This clonotype has a handful of counts. This chain connects TRBV11-1 to TRBJ2-2; TRBD1 is a possible D gene (6 bases). Germline values: CDR1 SGHAT, CDR2 FQDESV (reference sequence). V dropped 1 base and J dropped 3 bases, with 15 bases sitting between them. The length of the CDR3 is 17 residues. The CDR3 DNA reads as TGTGCCAGCAGCTTAGTACCAGGGGCACACTACACCGGGGAGCTGTTTTTT. This codes for CASSLVPGAHYTGELFF.

The genes are TRBV6-1 and TRBJ1-1, with unresolved D. The CDR3 is 13 amino acids. Germline CDR1 MNHNS, CDR2 SASEGT. V was trimmed by 6 bases and J by 2 bases, leaving 10 bases between them. The CDR3 sequence is CASSPDYNTEAFF. In nucleotides, the CDR3 is TGTGCCAGCAGCCCAGACTACAACACTGAAGCTTTCTTT.